The entry below gives a single T cell receptor beta chain sequence along with its context. Individuals having autoimmune disease history or systemic immunosuppression were not enrolled. The source of the sample is a study of OX40 agonist ivuxolimab in advanced cancers. CDR3 length equals 14 residues. V lost 6 bases, J lost 4 bases, and 8 bases stayed unmatched. Per the germline V gene, CDR1 is ENHRY and CDR2 is SYGVKD. The method was immunoSEQ multiplex PCR; TCRdb's version includes in-frame clones alone and lacks a portion of them. The sample carries 100,000 to 110,000 clones, around 89% recorded once.

Sample: CD4+ or CD8+ T cells sorted from blood, taken in a trial of the OX40 agonist ivuxolimab. The clonotype originates from an adult with an advanced solid tumor such as melanoma, head and neck, liver or kidney cancer. The J gene is TRBJ2-7, the V gene TRBV10-3; 8 positions agree with TRBD1. CDR3 sequence (DNA): TGTGCCATCAGCCTAAAACAGGGGGGATACGAGCAGTACTTC. This encodes CAISLKQGGYEQYF.